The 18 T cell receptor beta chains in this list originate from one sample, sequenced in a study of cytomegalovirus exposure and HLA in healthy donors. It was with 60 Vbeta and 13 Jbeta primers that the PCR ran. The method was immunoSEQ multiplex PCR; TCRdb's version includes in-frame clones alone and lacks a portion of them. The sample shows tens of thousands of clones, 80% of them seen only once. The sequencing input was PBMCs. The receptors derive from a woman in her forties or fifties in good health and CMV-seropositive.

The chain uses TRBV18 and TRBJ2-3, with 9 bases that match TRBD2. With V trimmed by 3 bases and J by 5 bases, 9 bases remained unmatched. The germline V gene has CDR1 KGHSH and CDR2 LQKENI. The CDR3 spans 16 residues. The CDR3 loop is CASSPVAGGPGDTQYF. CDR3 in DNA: TGTGCCAGCTCACCGGTGGCGGGAGGGCCGGGAGATACGCAGTATTTT.

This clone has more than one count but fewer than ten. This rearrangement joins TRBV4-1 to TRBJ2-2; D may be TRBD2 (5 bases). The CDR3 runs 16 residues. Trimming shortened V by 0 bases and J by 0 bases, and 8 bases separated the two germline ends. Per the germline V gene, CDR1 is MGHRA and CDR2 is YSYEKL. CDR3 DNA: TGCGCCAGCAGCCAAGAGGGAGTGTCGAACACCGGGGAGCTGTTTTTT. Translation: CASSQEGVSNTGELFF.

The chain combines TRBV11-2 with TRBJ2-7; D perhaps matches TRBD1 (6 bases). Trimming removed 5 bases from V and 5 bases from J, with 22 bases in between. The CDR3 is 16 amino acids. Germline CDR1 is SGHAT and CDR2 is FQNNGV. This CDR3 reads CASSHWAAGVFDEQYF. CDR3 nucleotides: TGTGCCAGCAGCCATTGGGCGGCAGGGGTTTTCGACGAGCAGTACTTC.

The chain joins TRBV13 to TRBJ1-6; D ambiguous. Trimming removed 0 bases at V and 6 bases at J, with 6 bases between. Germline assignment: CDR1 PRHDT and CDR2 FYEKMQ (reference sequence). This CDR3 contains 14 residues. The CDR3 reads CASSLGSSNSPLHF. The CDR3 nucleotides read TGTGCCAGCAGCTTAGGGTCATCTAATTCACCCCTCCACTTT.

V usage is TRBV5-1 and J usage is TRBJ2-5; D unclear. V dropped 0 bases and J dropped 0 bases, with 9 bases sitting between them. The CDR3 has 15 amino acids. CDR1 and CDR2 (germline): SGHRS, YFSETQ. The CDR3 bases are TGCGCCAGCAGCTTGGCCCCTGCGTACCAAGAGACCCAGTACTTC. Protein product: CASSLAPAYQETQYF.

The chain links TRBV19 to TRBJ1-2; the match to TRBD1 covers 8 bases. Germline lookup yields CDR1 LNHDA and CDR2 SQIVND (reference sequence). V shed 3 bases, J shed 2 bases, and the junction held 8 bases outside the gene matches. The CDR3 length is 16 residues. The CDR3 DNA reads TGTGCCAGTAGTATCCAGGGGGCCATGGAAAACTATGGCTACACCTTC. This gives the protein CASSIQGAMENYGYTF.

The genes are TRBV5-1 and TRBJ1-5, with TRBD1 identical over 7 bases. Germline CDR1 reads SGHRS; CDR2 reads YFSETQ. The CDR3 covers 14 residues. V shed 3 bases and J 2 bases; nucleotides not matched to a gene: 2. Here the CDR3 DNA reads TGCGCCAGCAGCTCCGGACAGGGCAATCAGCCCCAGCATTTT. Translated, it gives CASSSGQGNQPQHF. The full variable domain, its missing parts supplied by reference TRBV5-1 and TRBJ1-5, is KAGVTQTPRYLIKTRGQQVTLSCSPISGHRSVSWYQQTPGQGLQFLFEYFSETQRNKGNFPGRFSGRQFSNSRSEMNVSTLELGDSALYLCASSSGQGNQPQHFGDGTRLSIL.

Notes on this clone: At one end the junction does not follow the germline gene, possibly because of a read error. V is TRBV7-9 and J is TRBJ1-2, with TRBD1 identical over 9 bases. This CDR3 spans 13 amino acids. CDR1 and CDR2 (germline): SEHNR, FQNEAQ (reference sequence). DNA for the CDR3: TGTTCCAGCAGTCAGGGACAGGGCCTCGGCTACACCTTC. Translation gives CSSSQGQGLGYTF.

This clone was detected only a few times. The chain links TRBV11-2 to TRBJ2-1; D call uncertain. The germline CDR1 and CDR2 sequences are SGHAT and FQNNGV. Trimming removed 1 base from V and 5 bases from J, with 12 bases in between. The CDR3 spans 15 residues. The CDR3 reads CASSLAARIHNEQFF. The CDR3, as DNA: TGTGCCAGCAGCTTAGCGGCTAGAATCCACAATGAGCAGTTCTTC.

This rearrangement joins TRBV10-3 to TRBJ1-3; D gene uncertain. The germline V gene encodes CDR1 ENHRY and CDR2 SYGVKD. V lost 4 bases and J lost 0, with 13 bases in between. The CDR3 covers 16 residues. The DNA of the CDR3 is TGTGCCATCAGTGGAAGTACGGACTACTCTGGAAACACCATATATTTT. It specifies CAISGSTDYSGNTIYF.

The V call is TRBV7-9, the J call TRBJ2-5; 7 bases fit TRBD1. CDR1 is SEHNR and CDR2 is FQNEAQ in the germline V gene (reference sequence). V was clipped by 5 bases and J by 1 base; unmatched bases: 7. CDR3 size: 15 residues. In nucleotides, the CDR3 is TGTGCCAGCAGCCCACCCGACAGGGTCCAAGAGACCCAGTACTTC. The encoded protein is CASSPPDRVQETQYF.

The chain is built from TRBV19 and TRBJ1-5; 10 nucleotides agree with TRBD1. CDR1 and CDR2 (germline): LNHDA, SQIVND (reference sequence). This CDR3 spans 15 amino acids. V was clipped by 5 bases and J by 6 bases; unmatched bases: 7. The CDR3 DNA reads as TGTGCCAGTAGTGTGACAGGGGGCAGATCTCAGCCCCAGCATTTT. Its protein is CASSVTGGRSQPQHF.

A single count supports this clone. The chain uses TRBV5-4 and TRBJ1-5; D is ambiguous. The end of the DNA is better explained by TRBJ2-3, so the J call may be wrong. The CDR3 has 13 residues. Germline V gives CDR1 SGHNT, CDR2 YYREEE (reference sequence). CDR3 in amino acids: CASSLDSNQPQYF. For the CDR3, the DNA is TGTGCCAGCAGCTTGGATAGCAATCAGCCCCAGTATTTT.

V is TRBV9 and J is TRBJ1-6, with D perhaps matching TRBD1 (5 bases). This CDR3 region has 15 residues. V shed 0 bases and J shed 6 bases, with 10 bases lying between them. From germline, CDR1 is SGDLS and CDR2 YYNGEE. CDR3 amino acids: CASSVVGGANSPLHF. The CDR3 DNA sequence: TGTGCCAGCAGCGTAGTGGGCGGGGCTAATTCACCCCTCCACTTT.

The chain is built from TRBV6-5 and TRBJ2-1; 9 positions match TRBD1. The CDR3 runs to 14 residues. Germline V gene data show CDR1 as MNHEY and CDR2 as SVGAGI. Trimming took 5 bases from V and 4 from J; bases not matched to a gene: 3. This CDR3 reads CASSRGTGYNEQFF. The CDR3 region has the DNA TGTGCCAGCAGTCGGGGGACAGGGTACAATGAGCAGTTCTTC.

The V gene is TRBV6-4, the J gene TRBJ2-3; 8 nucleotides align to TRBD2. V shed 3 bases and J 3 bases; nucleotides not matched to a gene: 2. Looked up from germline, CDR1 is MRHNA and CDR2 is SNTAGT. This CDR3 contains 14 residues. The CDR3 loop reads CASSEQRGTDTQYF. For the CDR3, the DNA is TGTGCCAGCAGTGAACAGCGGGGGACAGATACGCAGTATTTT.

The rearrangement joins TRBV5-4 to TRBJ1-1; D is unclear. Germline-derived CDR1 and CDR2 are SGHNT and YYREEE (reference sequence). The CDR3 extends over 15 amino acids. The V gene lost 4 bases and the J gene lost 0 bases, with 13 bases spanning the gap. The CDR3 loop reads CASSHPGVMNTEAFF. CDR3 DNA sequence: TGTGCCAGCAGCCATCCCGGAGTGATGAACACTGAAGCTTTCTTT.

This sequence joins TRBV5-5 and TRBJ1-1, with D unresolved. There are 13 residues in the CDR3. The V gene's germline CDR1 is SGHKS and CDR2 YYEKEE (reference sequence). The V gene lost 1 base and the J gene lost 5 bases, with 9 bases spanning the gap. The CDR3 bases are TGTGCCAGCAGCTTGTACGGGGAAACTGAAGCTTTCTTT. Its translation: CASSLYGETEAFF.